This is a list of T cell receptor beta chains from one sample in a study of Ad26.COV2.S vaccination and SARS-CoV-2 variants. TCRdb keeps only in-frame clones here, not all; method: immunoSEQ multiplex PCR. The sample shows hundreds of thousands of clones, around four fifths of them seen only once. The sample was peripheral blood, taken in a trial of Ad26.COV2.S vaccine versus placebo. These receptors came from a person aged 18 to 65 who received the Ad26.COV2.S COVID-19 vaccine or a placebo. CDR3s include the opening cysteine and the closing phenylalanine or tryptophan. Fields, in order: V gene, J gene, CDR3 protein.

v_gene: TRBV7-9
j_gene: TRBJ1-1
CDR3aa: CASSATSGGTEAFF

v_gene: TRBV7-6
j_gene: TRBJ2-1
CDR3aa: CASSLFPFHEQFF

v_gene: TRBV2
j_gene: TRBJ1-1
CDR3aa: CASTGQSGAFF

v_gene: TRBV15
j_gene: TRBJ2-4
CDR3aa: CATSSPSGENIQYF

v_gene: TRBV30
j_gene: TRBJ1-5
CDR3aa: CAWSVQGKRSNQPQHF

v_gene: TRBV27
j_gene: TRBJ2-6
CDR3aa: CASSLKGGIISGANVLTF

v_gene: TRBV2
j_gene: TRBJ2-1
CDR3aa: CASHRIKRADEQFF

v_gene: TRBV2
j_gene: TRBJ1-5
CDR3aa: CASSVQAYQPQHF

v_gene: TRBV18
j_gene: TRBJ2-7
CDR3aa: CASSPTSAGIYEQYF

v_gene: TRBV28
j_gene: TRBJ2-5
CDR3aa: CASSRDRGPETQYF